Following are 15 T cell receptor beta chains from one sample sequenced in a study of T-cell reconstitution after alpha-beta-depleted transplantation in children. Unique molecular identifiers tagged the TCRbeta library. TCRdb called the PCR reads again in MiXCR, with one record for every CDR3 protein. Among around 580,000 distinct CDR3 sequences, roughly 24% were seen once, and the ten largest hold around an eighth. Sequencing was performed on PBMCs, mostly from graft donor cells, taken 360 days after TCRalphabeta/CD19-depleted stem cell transplant. Every receptor here comes from a boy under two years old who had a stem cell transplant for acute myeloid leukemia, so the T cells may come from the graft donor.

Concerning this clonotype: It may be a read error: a sequence one base away is much more abundant. The chain carries TRBV7-9 and TRBJ1-1, with TRBD1 matching over 7 bases. This CDR3 comprises 14 residues. Germline loops: CDR1 SEHNR, CDR2 FQNEAQ (reference sequence). V lost 1 base, J lost 4 bases, and 3 bases stayed unmatched. CDR3 sequence (DNA): TGTGCCAGCAGCTTAGGGGCAGGGGGCACTGAAGCTTTCTTT. Its protein product is CASSLGAGGTEAFF.

The chain recombines TRBV20-1 with TRBJ2-3, with 9 bases aligning to TRBD1. CDR1 is DFQATT and CDR2 is SNEGSKA in the germline V gene (reference sequence). The CDR3 is 14 residues long. Trimming at V came to 4 bases and at J to 5 bases, leaving 7 bases not matched to a gene. The CDR3 is CSANRDRAVDTQYF. DNA of the CDR3: TGCAGTGCTAATAGGGACAGGGCGGTAGATACGCAGTATTTT.

The sample holds a few counts of this clonotype. The chain combines TRBV19 with TRBJ2-7; 11 bases fit TRBD1. The CDR3 runs to 16 residues. Trimming removed 0 bases from V and 7 bases from J; junction bases left unmatched: 8. CDR1 LNHDA and CDR2 SQIVND come from the germline V gene (reference sequence). The CDR3 DNA reads as TGTGCCAGTAGTATAGAGGACAGGGGGCTTGCGAGTGAGCAGTACTTC. It specifies CASSIEDRGLASEQYF. The variable domain in full, with the rest retrieved from reference TRBV19 and TRBJ2-7, is DGGITQSPKYLFRKEGQNVTLSCEQNLNHDAMYWYRQDPGQGLRLIYYSQIVNDFQKGDIAEGYSVSREKKESFPLTVTSAQKNPTAFYLCASSIEDRGLASEQYFGPGTRLTVT.

The table lists this clonotype with many counts. The CDR3 reads CASSFGGTSSSQLSGNTIYF. In DNA form, the CDR3 reads TGTGCCAGCAGTTTCGGAGGGACATCGAGCTCCCAACTCTCTGGAAACACCATATATTTT. The chain links TRBV28 to TRBJ1-3; possible D gene TRBD1, 6 bases. CDR1 is MDHEN and CDR2 is SYDVKM in the germline V gene. V shed 3 bases and J shed 0 bases, with 24 bases lying between them. The CDR3 has 20 residues.

The chain is built from TRBV20-1 and TRBJ1-1, with D hard to call. The length of the CDR3 is 13 residues. Germline V CDR1 and CDR2: DFQATT, SNEGSKA (reference sequence). Trimming took 3 bases from V and 5 from J, leaving 13 bases between them. Written as DNA, the CDR3 is TGCAGTGCTAGGTTGTCTGGGAGAACTGAAGCTTTCTTT. This encodes CSARLSGRTEAFF.

The rearrangement joins TRBV25-1 to TRBJ1-2; 8 nucleotides agree with TRBD1. The CDR3 has 15 amino acids. The germline CDR1 and CDR2 sequences are MGHDK and SYGVNS. V gave up 3 bases and J gave up 4 bases; unmatched junction bases: 7. The CDR3 sequence is CASSEGQVEGYGYTF. CDR3 nucleotides: TGTGCCAGCAGTGAGGGACAGGTGGAGGGCTATGGCTACACCTTC.

This clonotype showed up many times. The V call is TRBV10-3, the J call TRBJ1-1; a weak D match, TRBD1 (5 bases). The V gene's germline CDR1 is ENHRY and CDR2 SYGVKD. V lost 0 bases, J lost 0 bases, and 11 bases lay in between. CDR3 length: 16 amino acids. The CDR3 reads CAISESGGMVNTEAFF. The CDR3 DNA follows: TGTGCCATCAGTGAGTCCGGGGGGATGGTGAACACTGAAGCTTTCTTT.

This clonotype was seen more than once but under ten times. This chain joins TRBV24-1 and TRBJ2-7; D is possibly TRBD1 (5 bases). Trimming took off 5 bases at V and 6 bases at J, with 13 bases between the two ends. CDR1 KGHDR and CDR2 SFDVKD come from the germline V gene. The CDR3 length is 13 residues. The CDR3 reads CATSGGRRGEQYF. CDR3 coding DNA: TGTGCCACCAGTGGAGGCAGAAGGGGCGAGCAGTACTTC.

CDR3 in DNA: TGTGCCAGCAGAACACAGGAATACCCTGGAAACACCATATATTTT. It translates to CASRTQEYPGNTIYF. The chain combines TRBV28 with TRBJ1-3, with D perhaps TRBD1 (5 bases). Trimming pared 6 bases from V and 2 bases from J, leaving 14 bases between. This CDR3 comprises 15 residues. Germline V gene lookup returns CDR1 MDHEN and CDR2 SYDVKM.

This clonotype showed up just a few times. The genes are TRBV12-3 or TRBV12-4 and TRBJ1-4, with 9 bases matching TRBD1. V lost 4 bases and J lost 4; bases outside the gene matches: 4. The CDR3 is 15 amino acids. The CDR3 region has the DNA TGTGCCAGCAGTTCGGGACAGGGCGTTAATGAAAAACTGTTTTTT. Encoded protein: CASSSGQGVNEKLFF.

This clonotype was counted between two and nine times. The V call is TRBV20-1, the J call TRBJ2-7; 9 positions agree with TRBD2. V shed 6 bases, J shed 2 bases, and the junction held 11 bases outside the gene matches. Germline V gene sequence: CDR1 DFQATT, CDR2 SNEGSKA (reference sequence). This CDR3 region has 15 residues. The CDR3 region has the DNA TGCAGTGCAAAAGAGCGACTAGCGGTTACCTACGAGCAGTACTTC. Translating gives CSAKERLAVTYEQYF.

The rearrangement joins TRBV15 to TRBJ2-1; tentatively, D is TRBD2 (6 bases). V was pared by 0 bases and J by 6 bases, with 12 bases between. The CDR3 is 15 amino acids. Germline CDR1 reads LNHNV; CDR2 reads YYDKDF (reference sequence). This CDR3 reads CATSRDGGVTNEQFF. The CDR3 DNA sequence: TGTGCCACCAGCAGAGATGGCGGGGTGACCAATGAGCAGTTCTTC.

The gene calls are TRBV29-1 and TRBJ1-2; the D is unclear. Trimming left V 3 bases short and J 4 bases short, with 12 bases between. CDR3 length: 13 amino acids. Looked up from germline, CDR1 is SQVTM and CDR2 is ANQGSEA. The CDR3 sequence: CSVDPGIGYGYTF. For the CDR3, the DNA is TGCAGCGTTGATCCGGGAATCGGCTATGGCTACACCTTC.

The chain employs TRBV20-1 and TRBJ2-1; the D is unclear. The length of the CDR3 is 12 residues. Between the trimmed V and J ends, which lost 3 bases and 8 bases, there was a span of 11 bases. Germline values: CDR1 DFQATT, CDR2 SNEGSKA (reference sequence). The DNA for the CDR3 is TGCAGTGCTAGGAAGGTCACCGATGAGCAGTTCTTC. It specifies CSARKVTDEQFF.

CDR3 coding DNA: TGTGCCAGCAGCTCTGACAGGTCCACGGGCTACACCTTC. Protein: CASSSDRSTGYTF. The chain joins TRBV6-5 to TRBJ1-2; D perhaps matches TRBD1 (6 bases). The CDR3 extends over 13 amino acids. Deletions cut 6 bases from V and 8 bases from J, with 16 bases between. Germline V gene lookup returns CDR1 MNHEY and CDR2 SVGAGI.